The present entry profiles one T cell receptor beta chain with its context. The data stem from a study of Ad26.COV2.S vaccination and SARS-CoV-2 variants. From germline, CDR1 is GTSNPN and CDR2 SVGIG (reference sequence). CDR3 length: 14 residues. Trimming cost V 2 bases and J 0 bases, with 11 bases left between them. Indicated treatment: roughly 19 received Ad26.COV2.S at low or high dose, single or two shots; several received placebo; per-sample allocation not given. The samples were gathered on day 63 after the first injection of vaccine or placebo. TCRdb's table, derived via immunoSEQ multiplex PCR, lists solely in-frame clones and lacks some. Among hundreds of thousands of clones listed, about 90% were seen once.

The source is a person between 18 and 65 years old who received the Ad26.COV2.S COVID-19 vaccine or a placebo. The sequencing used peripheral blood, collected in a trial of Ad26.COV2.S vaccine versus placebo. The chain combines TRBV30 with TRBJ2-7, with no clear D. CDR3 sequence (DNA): TGTGCCTGGAGTTTAGGACCCCACTCCTACGAGCAGTACTTC. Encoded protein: CAWSLGPHSYEQYF.